A single sample is the source of the 25 T cell receptor beta chains below, sequenced in a study of cytomegalovirus exposure and HLA in healthy donors (TCRdb year 2017). Libraries came from the immunoSEQ multiplex PCR assay. A mixture of 60 forward primers for TCR Vbeta segments and 13 reverse primers for TCR Jbeta segments was used in the multiplex PCR. This immuneACCESS table, as held by TCRdb, lists in-frame sequences with V and J called but not all clones. Of the missing ones, under half trace to an unresolved V gene in checked studies; the others have no known cause. The sample includes about 140,000 clones, with 70% to 85% observed a single time. The ten largest clonotypes hold about 1.4% of the sample. Sample: PBMCs. The receptors stem from a man aged 25-45 years in good health and CMV-seropositive.

CDR3 nucleotides: TGTGCCAGCAGTTTCTTAAGTCCGCGGGGGACCACAGATACGCAGTATTTT. Translated: CASSFLSPRGTTDTQYF. The chain has TRBV27 and TRBJ2-3, with 7 bases fitting TRBD2. V shed 3 bases and J 2 bases; nucleotides not matched to a gene: 11. Germline V lookup: CDR1 MNHEY, CDR2 SMNVEV (reference sequence). The CDR3 runs to 17 residues.

V is TRBV19 and J is TRBJ1-5, with D perhaps matching TRBD1 (5 bases). The CDR3 length is 15 residues. Germline CDR1 reads LNHDA; CDR2 reads SQIVND (reference sequence). V was cut by 7 bases and J by 1 base, with 14 bases left in between. In DNA, the CDR3 is TGTGCCAGTACTCCCGAGGCAGGGAGCAATCAGCCCCAGCATTTT. Residues: CASTPEAGSNQPQHF.

The gene calls are TRBV28 and TRBJ2-5; 10 bases align to TRBD2. The germline gives CDR1 MDHEN, CDR2 SYDVKM. The trim removed 6 bases at V and 5 bases at J, leaving 6 bases unmatched. This CDR3 region has 14 residues. The CDR3 is CASRVAGGDETQYF. Written as DNA, the CDR3 is TGTGCCAGCAGGGTAGCGGGAGGCGATGAGACCCAGTACTTC.

CDR3 loop: CATTSGSNAGTQYF. In nucleotides, the CDR3 is TGTGCCACCACTAGCGGGAGTAATGCGGGTACGCAGTATTTT. The chain joins TRBV7-9 to TRBJ2-3; 11 positions agree with TRBD2. The CDR3 contains 14 residues. CDR1 and CDR2 from the germline V gene are SEHNR and FQNEAQ (reference sequence). The V segment lost 10 bases and the J segment 8 bases; nucleotides outside the gene matches: 11.

This sequence joins TRBV20-1 and TRBJ1-1, with TRBD1 matching 8 bases. From germline, CDR1 is DFQATT and CDR2 SNEGSKA (reference sequence). CDR3 length: 11 residues. CDR3 protein: CRGSQGDEAFF. For the CDR3, the DNA is TGCAGGGGGTCACAGGGGGACGAAGCTTTCTTT.

This clone was seen at least ten times. The CDR3 loop reads CASSPGQRPEAFF. The CDR3 DNA is TGTGCCAGCAGCCCGGGACAGCGCCCTGAAGCTTTCTTT. This chain links TRBV5-4 with TRBJ1-1, with TRBD1 identical over 7 bases. V gave up 4 bases and J gave up 6 bases; unmatched junction bases: 6. Per germline, CDR1 SGHNT and CDR2 YYREEE (reference sequence). The CDR3 covers 13 residues.

The genes are TRBV6-5 and TRBJ1-3, with TRBD1 matching over 8 bases. The germline V gene has CDR1 MNHEY and CDR2 SVGAGI. There are 16 residues in the CDR3. After removal of 4 bases from V and 2 bases from J, the junction contained 7 bases not matched to a gene. CDR3 region: CASSSRNRGAGNTIYF. CDR3 DNA: TGTGCCAGCAGTTCTCGAAACAGGGGGGCTGGAAACACCATATATTTT.

The chain has TRBV11-3 and TRBJ2-1; D is perhaps TRBD2 (6 bases). In germline, CDR1 is SGHNT, CDR2 YENEEA. This CDR3 comprises 15 residues. The V end lost 3 bases, the J end lost 5 bases, and 14 bases lay between the germline ends. The CDR3, as DNA: TGTGCCAGCAGCTTCGGGGACTTCTTAAACAATGAGCAGTTCTTC. It specifies CASSFGDFLNNEQFF.

The chain couples TRBV5-1 to TRBJ2-3; 15 bases align to TRBD2. Per germline, CDR1 SGHRS and CDR2 YFSETQ. CDR3 length: 18 residues. V trimming: 0 bases; J trimming: 7 bases; junction bases outside the gene matches: 9. The DNA of the CDR3 is TGCGCCAGCAGCTTGGCCAAAACCGGGACTAGCGGGGGGAATACGCAGTATTTT. Protein sequence: CASSLAKTGTSGGNTQYF. Complete variable domain (other parts from reference TRBV5-1 and TRBJ2-3): KAGVTQTPRYLIKTRGQQVTLSCSPISGHRSVSWYQQTPGQGLQFLFEYFSETQRNKGNFPGRFSGRQFSNSRSEMNVSTLELGDSALYLCASSLAKTGTSGGNTQYFGPGTRLTVL.

The chain recombines TRBV6-5 with TRBJ2-2, with 12 bases lining up with TRBD1. The CDR3 contains 14 residues. Germline assignment: CDR1 MNHEY and CDR2 SVGAGI. V trimming: 10 bases; J trimming: 4 bases; junction bases outside the gene matches: 4. The CDR3 region is CATGTGGSTGELFF. The CDR3 region has the DNA TGTGCCACCGGGACAGGGGGCAGCACCGGGGAGCTGTTTTTT.

This sequence joins TRBV25-1 and TRBJ1-1, with D possibly TRBD1 on 6 matching bases. V dropped 8 bases and J dropped 11 bases, with 15 bases sitting between them. There are 11 residues in the CDR3. Germline assignment: CDR1 MGHDK and CDR2 SYGVNS. The CDR3 DNA follows: TGTGCCAGCGGGGGGGGCGGGGCGGCTTTCTTT. This encodes CASGGGGAAFF.

The chain carries TRBV5-5 and TRBJ2-1; 11 bases agree with TRBD2. The trim removed 4 bases at V and 2 bases at J, leaving 5 bases unmatched. Germline CDR1 is SGHKS and CDR2 is YYEKEE (reference sequence). The CDR3 consists of 16 residues. The CDR3 DNA sequence: TGTGCCAGCAGCCTTAGCGGGAGGGCCACCTACAATGAGCAGTTCTTC. Protein sequence: CASSLSGRATYNEQFF.

This clone occurred once. The chain joins TRBV9 to TRBJ2-1, with 7 bases identical to TRBD2. Germline CDR1 is SGDLS and CDR2 is YYNGEE. Trimming removed 0 bases from V and 10 bases from J; junction bases left unmatched: 10. The CDR3 is 15 amino acids. Here the CDR3 reads CASSVGYAGETEQFF. The CDR3 DNA reads as TGTGCCAGCAGCGTAGGATACGCGGGAGAGACGGAGCAGTTCTTC.

This rearrangement joins TRBV19 to TRBJ2-7, with 9 nucleotides matching TRBD1. Germline V gene lookup returns CDR1 LNHDA and CDR2 SQIVND (reference sequence). This CDR3 region has 13 residues. Trimming took 5 bases from V and 4 from J; bases not matched to a gene: 3. In DNA form, the CDR3 reads TGTGCCAGTAGTCCTGGGACAGGGTACGAGCAGTACTTC. Translation: CASSPGTGYEQYF.

A single count supports this clone. The rearrangement links TRBV13 to TRBJ2-3, with 15 nucleotides matching TRBD2. Germline CDR1 is PRHDT and CDR2 is FYEKMQ (reference sequence). After removal of 3 bases from V and 4 bases from J, the junction contained 2 bases not matched to a gene. There are 16 residues in the CDR3. The CDR3 DNA reads TGTGCCAGCAGCTTGGGGACTAGCGGGAGGTCAGATACGCAGTATTTT. It is translated as CASSLGTSGRSDTQYF.

The rearrangement joins TRBV28 to TRBJ2-1; TRBD1 agrees at 9 bases. V lost 5 bases, J lost 4 bases, and 3 bases stayed unmatched. CDR1 and CDR2 (germline): MDHEN, SYDVKM. This CDR3 has 14 amino acids. CDR3 sequence (DNA): TGTGCCAGCAGTGTCGACAGGGGGTACAATGAGCAGTTCTTC. It is translated as CASSVDRGYNEQFF.

This clone has a single count. The rearrangement links TRBV9 to TRBJ2-2, with 10 bases that match TRBD2. The germline gives CDR1 SGDLS, CDR2 YYNGEE. Trimming cost V 0 bases and J 7 bases; bases outside gene matches: 9. This CDR3 spans 17 amino acids. The CDR3 reads CASSVGRTSGPRGELFF. The CDR3 DNA sequence: TGTGCCAGCAGCGTAGGAAGGACTAGCGGACCTCGCGGGGAGCTGTTTTTT.

The chain employs TRBV7-8 and TRBJ1-1, with D perhaps TRBD1 (6 bases). The CDR3 has 16 amino acids. From germline, CDR1 is SGHVS and CDR2 FQNEAQ. V was pared by 1 base and J by 0 bases, with 12 bases between. The CDR3: CASSLESGGLNTEAFF. The CDR3 nucleotides read TGTGCCAGCAGCTTAGAGTCGGGGGGCCTGAACACTGAAGCTTTCTTT.

This sequence joins TRBV7-9 and TRBJ2-7; TRBD2 matches at 7 bases. Germline V gene data show CDR1 as SEHNR and CDR2 as FQNEAQ (reference sequence). The CDR3 is 15 residues long. After removal of 5 bases from V and 2 bases from J, the junction contained 9 bases not matched to a gene. CDR3 DNA sequence: TGTGCCAGCAGCCCCGAACTAGCGCGGACCTACGAGCAGTACTTC. This gives the protein CASSPELARTYEQYF. Based on the CDR3 plus reference TRBV7-9 and TRBJ2-7, the full variable domain is DTGVSQNPRHKITKRGQNVTFRCDPISEHNRLYWYRQTLGQGPEFLTYFQNEAQLEKSRLLSDRFSAERPKGSFSTLEIQRTEQGDSAMYLCASSPELARTYEQYFGPGTRLTVT.

The chain combines TRBV18 with TRBJ2-2; maybe TRBD2 (6 bases). CDR3 length: 13 amino acids. The V gene's germline CDR1 is KGHSH and CDR2 LQKENI. V lost 2 bases to trimming and J lost 7 bases, with 8 bases between them. The CDR3 DNA follows: TGTGCCAGCTCACCAATGCGGGACGGGGAGCTGTTTTTT. Translated, it gives CASSPMRDGELFF. Looking up the rest from reference TRBV18 and TRBJ2-2 gives the full variable domain: NAGVMQNPRHLVRRRGQEARLRCSPMKGHSHVYWYRQLPEEGLKFMVYLQKENIIDESGMPKERFSAEFPKEGPSILRIQQVVRGDSAAYFCASSPMRDGELFFGEGSRLTVL.

The V call is TRBV2, the J call TRBJ1-1, with 8 nucleotides matching TRBD1. The CDR3 is 15 residues long. Trimming removed 3 bases from V and 2 bases from J; junction bases left unmatched: 5. From germline, CDR1 is SNHLY and CDR2 FYNNEI. CDR3 sequence (DNA): TGTGCCAGCAGTGAGCAGGGGGCGGACAACACTGAAGCTTTCTTT. Amino acid sequence: CASSEQGADNTEAFF. Filled out from reference TRBV2 and TRBJ1-1, the complete variable domain reads EPEVTQTPSHQVTQMGQEVILRCVPISNHLYFYWYRQILGQKVEFLVSFYNNEISEKSEIFDDQFSVERPDGSNFTLKIRSTKLEDSAMYFCASSEQGADNTEAFFGQGTRLTVV.

This clone was counted only a few times. In DNA form, the CDR3 reads TGTGCCAGCAGTTTGAGAGCGGGAGGGAGCTACGAGCAGTACTTC. Amino acid sequence: CASSLRAGGSYEQYF. V usage is TRBV27 and J usage is TRBJ2-7; TRBD2 matches 10 bases. The V gene end was trimmed by 3 bases and the J gene end by 3 bases; junction bases not matched to a gene: 5. The CDR3 has 15 amino acids. In germline, CDR1 is MNHEY, CDR2 SMNVEV (reference sequence).

The rearrangement joins TRBV4-1 to TRBJ1-1; 8 bases are a match to TRBD1. V shed 4 bases and J 1 base; nucleotides not matched to a gene: 5. CDR3 length equals 15 residues. From germline, CDR1 is MGHRA and CDR2 YSYEKL. CDR3 nucleotide sequence: TGCGCCAGCAGCCCTGGACAGGGACCGAACACTGAAGCTTTCTTT. Translation gives CASSPGQGPNTEAFF.

This chain joins TRBV7-3 and TRBJ2-2; 7 nucleotides match TRBD1. Per the germline V gene, CDR1 is SGHTA and CDR2 is FQGTGA. CDR3 length: 16 residues. V shed 6 bases, J shed 4 bases, and the junction held 11 bases outside the gene matches. The CDR3 region is CASRLASRGRTGELFF. The CDR3 DNA follows: TGTGCCAGCAGGCTTGCGAGTAGGGGGCGCACCGGGGAGCTGTTTTTT.

V usage is TRBV30 and J usage is TRBJ1-6, with D unclear. V was clipped by 2 bases and J by 4 bases, with 12 bases between them. This CDR3 region has 15 residues. Per the germline V gene, CDR1 is GTSNPN and CDR2 is SVGIG (reference sequence). In DNA, the CDR3 is TGTGCCTGGAGTAGCAATAGCCCTTATAATTCACCCCTCCACTTT. Translating it yields CAWSSNSPYNSPLHF. The full variable domain, rest sourced from reference TRBV30 and TRBJ1-6, is SQTIHQWPATLVQPVGSPLSLECTVEGTSNPNLYWYRQAAGRGLQLLFYSVGIGQISSEVPQNLSASRPQDRQFILSSKKLLLSDSGFYLCAWSSNSPYNSPLHFGNGTRLTVT.